Below are 18 T cell receptor beta chains sequenced from a single sample in a study. From the RT-PCR reads, TCRdb called clonotypes with MiXCR, one entry per CDR3 protein. The sample includes hundreds of thousands of distinct CDR3 sequences, approximately 15% of them seen just once. The sample was memory CD4+ T cells from blood. The receptors derive from a female donor in good health, serving as a healthy control.

This clonotype was found many times. The J gene is TRBJ2-1, the V gene TRBV5-6; D is unclear. The ends were cut back, 4 bases at V and 7 bases at J, with 9 bases in the middle. This CDR3 is 12 amino acids long. The germline gives CDR1 SGHDT, CDR2 YYEEEE. The CDR3 nucleotides read TGTGCCAGCAGCCGCTTGGGGAATGAGCAGTTCTTC. Translated, it gives CASSRLGNEQFF.

In its sample, this clonotype was seen many times. The rearrangement uses TRBV3-1 and TRBJ2-7; D possibly corresponds to TRBD2 (5 bases). CDR1 LGHDT and CDR2 YNNKEL come from the germline V gene (reference sequence). The CDR3 is made up of 12 amino acids. Trimming removed 1 base from V and 7 bases from J, with 8 bases in between. The CDR3 coding sequence is TGTGCCAGCAGCCAAGGACGGAGGGAGCAGTACTTC. This codes for CASSQGRREQYF.

The CDR3 region is CASSLPNSGANVLTF. The CDR3 DNA follows: TGTGCCAGCAGCTTACCCAACTCTGGGGCCAACGTCCTGACTTTC. The chain employs TRBV7-2 and TRBJ2-6; no clear D gene. The germline V gene has CDR1 SGHTA and CDR2 FQGNSA. The V and J ends lost 2 bases and 0 bases respectively, with 5 bases between them. This CDR3 region has 15 residues.

This clonotype has at least ten counts. This chain joins TRBV20-1 and TRBJ2-1, with D perhaps being TRBD1 or TRBD2 (5 bases each). Trimming pared 4 bases from V and 0 bases from J, leaving 16 bases between. This CDR3 spans 16 amino acids. The germline V gene encodes CDR1 DFQATT and CDR2 SNEGSKA (reference sequence). For the CDR3, the DNA is TGCAGTGCTATAGACCGGGGCCGGCCCTCCTACAATGAGCAGTTCTTC. Translating it yields CSAIDRGRPSYNEQFF.

This clonotype was counted many times. The chain links TRBV20-1 to TRBJ2-7, with 7 bases aligning to TRBD2. From germline, CDR1 is DFQATT and CDR2 SNEGSKA (reference sequence). This CDR3 comprises 14 residues. With V trimmed by 4 bases and J by 3 bases, 9 bases remained unmatched. CDR3 nucleotide sequence: TGCAGTGCTACGCCGACTAGCTCCCTCTACGAGCAGTACTTC. This codes for CSATPTSSLYEQYF.

This rearrangement joins TRBV5-4 to TRBJ2-5; maybe TRBD1 (6 bases). The ends were cut back, 3 bases at V and 5 bases at J, with 14 bases in the middle. Germline assignment: CDR1 SGHNT and CDR2 YYREEE (reference sequence). The CDR3 extends over 14 amino acids. CDR3 loop: CASSWDMWGETQYF. The DNA of the CDR3 is TGTGCCAGCAGCTGGGACATGTGGGGCGAGACCCAGTACTTC.

There are a few counts of this clonotype. The rearrangement links TRBV20-1 to TRBJ2-5; 8 bases align to TRBD2. The CDR3 is 14 amino acids. Germline lookup yields CDR1 DFQATT and CDR2 SNEGSKA (reference sequence). The V gene end was trimmed by 5 bases and the J gene end by 5 bases; junction bases not matched to a gene: 10. The CDR3 nucleotides read TGCAGTGCTTCGGATGGACTAGCTACGGAGACCCAGTACTTC. Translating it yields CSASDGLATETQYF.

V is TRBV18 and J is TRBJ2-1; TRBD2 agrees at 7 bases. Per the germline V gene, CDR1 is KGHSH and CDR2 is LQKENI. The CDR3 runs 15 residues. The ends lost 2 bases at V and 7 bases at J; junction bases unmatched: 8. This CDR3 is CASSPTGAGLNEQFF. For the CDR3, the DNA is TGTGCCAGCTCACCAACGGGAGCGGGACTAAATGAGCAGTTCTTC.

This clonotype was recorded many times. The gene calls are TRBV20-1 and TRBJ2-7; tentative D call: TRBD1 (6 bases). V gave up 3 bases and J gave up 2 bases, with 14 bases separating them. Germline values: CDR1 DFQATT, CDR2 SNEGSKA (reference sequence). The CDR3 extends over 14 amino acids. The CDR3 protein is CSASVVQGPYEQYF. The DNA for the CDR3 is TGCAGTGCTAGCGTCGTACAGGGACCCTACGAGCAGTACTTC.

This clonotype was recorded many times. This sequence joins TRBV6-1 and TRBJ2-7; TRBD2 matches 10 bases. Germline-derived CDR1 and CDR2 are MNHNS and SASEGT. The CDR3 runs 14 residues. Trimming took 5 bases from V and 2 from J; bases not matched to a gene: 3. The CDR3 here is CASSRLAGPYEQYF. In nucleotides, the CDR3 is TGTGCCAGCAGTCGACTAGCGGGCCCCTACGAGCAGTACTTC.

The chain has TRBV5-1 and TRBJ1-6; 10 bases agree with TRBD1. The V segment lost 3 bases and the J segment 6 bases; nucleotides outside the gene matches: 6. The CDR3 has 16 amino acids. CDR1 and CDR2 from the germline V gene are SGHRS and YFSETQ. The CDR3 sequence is CASSWGDRGLNSPLHF. The CDR3 DNA reads as TGCGCCAGCAGCTGGGGCGACAGGGGGCTTAATTCACCCCTCCACTTT.

This chain connects TRBV27 to TRBJ1-1; TRBD1 might be the D (5 bases). V gave up 5 bases and J gave up 1 base, with 14 bases separating them. The CDR3 consists of 15 residues. Per germline, CDR1 MNHEY and CDR2 SMNVEV (reference sequence). The CDR3 is CASSPGTVGNTEAFF. CDR3 DNA: TGTGCCAGCAGTCCAGGGACCGTGGGGAACACTGAAGCTTTCTTT.

The J gene is TRBJ1-4, the V gene TRBV25-1; D remains ambiguous. This CDR3 is built from 9 residues. CDR1 MGHDK and CDR2 SYGVNS come from the germline V gene. Trimming stripped 7 bases from V and 10 bases from J, with 4 bases between. CDR3 sequence (DNA): TGTGCCAGCACCGGAAAACTGTTTTTT. It codes for CASTGKLFF.

The V gene is TRBV20-1, the J gene TRBJ1-1; perhaps TRBD1 as D (5 bases). CDR1 DFQATT and CDR2 SNEGSKA come from the germline V gene (reference sequence). V lost 5 bases and J 5 bases, leaving 15 bases between the germline ends. The CDR3 length is 13 residues. CDR3 protein: CSASLQGATEAFF. The CDR3 DNA reads as TGCAGTGCTTCACTCCAAGGGGCGACTGAAGCTTTCTTT.

This clonotype came up a few times. The chain employs TRBV7-6 and TRBJ2-7, with a weak D call TRBD2 (5 bases). The germline V gene has CDR1 SGHVS and CDR2 FNYEAQ. The CDR3 is made up of 13 amino acids. V lost 5 bases to trimming and J lost 3 bases, with 11 bases between them. CDR3 sequence: CASSRESDYEQYF. The CDR3 coding sequence is TGTGCCAGCAGCAGGGAGTCAGACTACGAGCAGTACTTC.

This clonotype was counted a single time. The chain joins TRBV7-8 to TRBJ2-5; maybe TRBD2 (6 bases). Germline V gene lookup returns CDR1 SGHVS and CDR2 FQNEAQ. The V gene lost 5 bases and the J gene lost 1 base, with 14 bases spanning the gap. The CDR3 sequence is 15 residues long. DNA of the CDR3: TGTGCCAGCAGCAGAGGGCTAGCGCCCCAAGAGACCCAGTACTTC. This translates into CASSRGLAPQETQYF.

This clonotype was detected ten times or more. The junction does not match germline at one end; this may be a read error. The chain joins TRBV7-9 to TRBJ2-5; 11 bases line up with TRBD2. CDR3 size: 15 residues. The germline V gene has CDR1 SEHNR and CDR2 FQNEAQ (reference sequence). The chain's CDR3 is CASSLALAGGETQYF. The CDR3 nucleotides are TGCGCCAGCAGCTTGGCCCTAGCGGGAGGAGAGACCCAGTACTTC.

This clonotype was recorded many times. This chain links TRBV29-1 with TRBJ2-1; 14 bases match TRBD2. CDR3 length: 15 amino acids. The germline V gene encodes CDR1 SQVTM and CDR2 ANQGSEA. V lost 6 bases, J lost 8 bases, and 9 bases stayed unmatched. CDR3 nucleotides: TGCAGCGTCACCGGGACTAGCGGGAGTACGGATGAGCAGTTCTTC. It yields the protein CSVTGTSGSTDEQFF.